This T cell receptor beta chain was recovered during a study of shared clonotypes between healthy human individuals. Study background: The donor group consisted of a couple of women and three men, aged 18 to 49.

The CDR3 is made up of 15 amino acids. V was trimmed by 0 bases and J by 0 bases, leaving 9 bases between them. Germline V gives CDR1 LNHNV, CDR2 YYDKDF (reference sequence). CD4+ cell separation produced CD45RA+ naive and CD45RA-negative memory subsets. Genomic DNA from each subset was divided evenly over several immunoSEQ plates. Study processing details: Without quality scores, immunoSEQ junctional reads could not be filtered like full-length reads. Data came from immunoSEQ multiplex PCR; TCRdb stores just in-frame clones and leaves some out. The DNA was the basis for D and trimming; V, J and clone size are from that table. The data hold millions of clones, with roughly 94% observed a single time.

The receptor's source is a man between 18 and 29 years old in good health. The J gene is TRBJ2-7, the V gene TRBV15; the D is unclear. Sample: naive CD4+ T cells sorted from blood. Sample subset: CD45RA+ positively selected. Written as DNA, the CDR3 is TGTGCCACCAGCAGAGATGTTGCAGACTCCTACGAGCAGTACTTC. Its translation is CATSRDVADSYEQYF.